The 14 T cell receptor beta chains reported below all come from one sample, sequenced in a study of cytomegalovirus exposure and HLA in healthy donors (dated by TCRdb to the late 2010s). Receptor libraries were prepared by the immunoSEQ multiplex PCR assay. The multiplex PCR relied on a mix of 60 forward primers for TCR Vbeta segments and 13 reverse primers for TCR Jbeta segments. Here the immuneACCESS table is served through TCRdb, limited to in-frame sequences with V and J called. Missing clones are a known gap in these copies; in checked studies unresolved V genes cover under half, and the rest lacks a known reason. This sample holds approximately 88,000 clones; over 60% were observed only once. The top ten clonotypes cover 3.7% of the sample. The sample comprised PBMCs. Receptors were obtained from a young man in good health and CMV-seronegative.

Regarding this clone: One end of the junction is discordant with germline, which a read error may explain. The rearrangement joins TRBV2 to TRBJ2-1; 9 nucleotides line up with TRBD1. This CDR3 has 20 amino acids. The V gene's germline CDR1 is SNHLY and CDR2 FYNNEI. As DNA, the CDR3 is TGTGCCAGCAGGGAAGGACAGGGGAAACCGCCTGCTAGATCCTACAATGAGCAGTTCTTC. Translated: CASREGQGKPPARSYNEQFF.

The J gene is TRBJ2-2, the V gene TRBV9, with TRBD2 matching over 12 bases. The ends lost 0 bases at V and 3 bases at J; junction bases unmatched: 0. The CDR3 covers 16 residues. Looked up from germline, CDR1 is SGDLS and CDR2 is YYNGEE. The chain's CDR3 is CASSVGTSGDTGELFF. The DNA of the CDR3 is TGTGCCAGCAGCGTAGGGACTAGCGGGGACACCGGGGAGCTGTTTTTT.

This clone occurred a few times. The CDR3 region is CASSRAGLSYNEQFF. The CDR3 region has the DNA TGTGCCAGCAGCCGAGCGGGACTCTCCTACAATGAGCAGTTCTTC. The chain couples TRBV13 to TRBJ2-1; TRBD2 matches at 7 bases. The CDR3 loop spans 15 amino acids. The J segment lost 0 bases and the V segment lost 5 bases, leaving 4 bases of the junction unmatched. The germline V gene has CDR1 PRHDT and CDR2 FYEKMQ (reference sequence).

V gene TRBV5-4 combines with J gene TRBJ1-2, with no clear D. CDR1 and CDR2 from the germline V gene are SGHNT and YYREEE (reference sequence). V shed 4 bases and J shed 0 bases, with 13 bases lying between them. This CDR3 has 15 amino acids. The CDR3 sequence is CASSQLGYSNYGYTF. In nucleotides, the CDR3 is TGTGCCAGCAGCCAACTCGGTTATTCTAACTATGGCTACACCTTC.

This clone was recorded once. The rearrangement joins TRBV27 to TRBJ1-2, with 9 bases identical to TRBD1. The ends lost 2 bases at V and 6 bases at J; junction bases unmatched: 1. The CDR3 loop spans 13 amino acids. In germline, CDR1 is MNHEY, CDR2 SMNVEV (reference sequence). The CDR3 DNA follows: TGTGCCAGCAGTTTAGGACAGGGGAATGGCTACACCTTC. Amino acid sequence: CASSLGQGNGYTF.

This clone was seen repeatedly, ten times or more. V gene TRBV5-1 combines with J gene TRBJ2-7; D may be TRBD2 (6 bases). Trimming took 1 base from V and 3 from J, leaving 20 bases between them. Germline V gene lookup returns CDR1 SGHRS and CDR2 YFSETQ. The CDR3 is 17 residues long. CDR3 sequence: CASSLPTLGGWFYEQYF. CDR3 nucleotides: TGCGCCAGCAGCTTGCCGACTCTCGGAGGGTGGTTCTACGAGCAGTACTTC.

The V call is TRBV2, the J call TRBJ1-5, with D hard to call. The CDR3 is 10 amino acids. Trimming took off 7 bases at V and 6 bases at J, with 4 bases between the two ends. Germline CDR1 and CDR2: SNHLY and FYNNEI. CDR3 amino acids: CASTGQPQHF. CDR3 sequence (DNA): TGTGCCAGCACGGGTCAGCCCCAGCATTTT.

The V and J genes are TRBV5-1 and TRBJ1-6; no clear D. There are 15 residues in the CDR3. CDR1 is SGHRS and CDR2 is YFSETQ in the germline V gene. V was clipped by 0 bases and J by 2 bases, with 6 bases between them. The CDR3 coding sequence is TGCGCCAGCAGCTTGGCCCAGACCTATAATTCACCCCTCCACTTT. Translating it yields CASSLAQTYNSPLHF.

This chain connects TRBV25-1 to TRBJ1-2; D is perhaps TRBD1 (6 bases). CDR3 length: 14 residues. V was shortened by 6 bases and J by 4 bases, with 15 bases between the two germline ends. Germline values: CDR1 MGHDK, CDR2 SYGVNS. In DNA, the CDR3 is TGTGCCAGCAGCCCGGCAGGGGCTGTCTATGGCTACACCTTC. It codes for CASSPAGAVYGYTF.

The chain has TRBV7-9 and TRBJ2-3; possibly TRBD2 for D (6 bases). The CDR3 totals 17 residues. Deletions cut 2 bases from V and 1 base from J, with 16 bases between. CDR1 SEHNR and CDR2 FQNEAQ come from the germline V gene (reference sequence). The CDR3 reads CASSLTQRVAGTDTQYF. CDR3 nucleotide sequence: TGTGCCAGCAGCTTAACCCAGCGGGTTGCTGGCACAGATACGCAGTATTTT.

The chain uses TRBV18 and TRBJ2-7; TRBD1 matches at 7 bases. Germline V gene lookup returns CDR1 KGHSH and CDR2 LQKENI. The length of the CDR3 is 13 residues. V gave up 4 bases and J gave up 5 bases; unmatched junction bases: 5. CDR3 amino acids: CASSQGTANEQYF. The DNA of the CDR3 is TGTGCCAGCTCACAAGGGACAGCGAACGAGCAGTACTTC.

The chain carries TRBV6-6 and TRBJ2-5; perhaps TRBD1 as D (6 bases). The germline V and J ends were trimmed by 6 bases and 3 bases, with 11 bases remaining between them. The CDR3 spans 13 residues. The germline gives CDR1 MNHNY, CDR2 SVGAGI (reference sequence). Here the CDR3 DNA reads TGTGCCAGCAGGAAGAACAGGGAAGAGACCCAGTACTTC. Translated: CASRKNREETQYF.

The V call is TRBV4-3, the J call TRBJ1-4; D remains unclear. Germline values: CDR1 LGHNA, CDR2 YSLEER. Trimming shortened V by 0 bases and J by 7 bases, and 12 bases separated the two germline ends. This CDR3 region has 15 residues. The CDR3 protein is CASSQDGGLGEKLFF. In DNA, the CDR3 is TGCGCCAGCAGCCAAGATGGAGGGTTGGGTGAAAAACTGTTTTTT.

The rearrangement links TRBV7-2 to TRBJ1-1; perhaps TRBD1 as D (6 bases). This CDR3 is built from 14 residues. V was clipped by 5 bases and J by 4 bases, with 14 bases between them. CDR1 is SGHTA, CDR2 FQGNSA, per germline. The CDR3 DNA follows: TGTGCCAGCAGCCCCGGACAGACTGTCACTGAAGCTTTCTTT. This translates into CASSPGQTVTEAFF.